The clone carrying this T cell receptor (beta chain) has a handful of counts. The data belong to a study of blood T cell repertoires in COVID-19. Across the whole study: Specimens from acute and convalescent COVID-19 originated in the United States, Italy and Spain.

Sequenced by immunoSEQ multiplex PCR; TCRdb stores in-frame clones only, minus some. The sample records 400,000 or so clones, approximately 90% being singletons. The V and J ends lost 3 bases and 4 bases, in that order; junction bases with no gene match: 5. The length of the CDR3 is 14 residues. The V gene's germline CDR1 is SGHTA and CDR2 FQGNSA. Material: peripheral blood. The chain recombines TRBV7-2 with TRBJ2-7; 8 bases agree with TRBD1. The source of this sequence is a woman between 35 and 50 years old with COVID-19, enrolled during active disease. CDR3 residues: CASSFAGTGYEQYF. The DNA of the CDR3 is TGTGCCAGCAGCTTTGCCGGGACAGGATACGAGCAGTACTTC. The full variable domain, with the rest looked up from reference TRBV7-2 and TRBJ2-7, is GAGVSQSPSNKVTEKGKDVELRCDPISGHTALYWYRQSLGQGLEFLIYFQGNSAPDKSGLPSDRFSAERTGGSVSTLTIQRTQQEDSAVYLCASSFAGTGYEQYFGPGTRLTVT.